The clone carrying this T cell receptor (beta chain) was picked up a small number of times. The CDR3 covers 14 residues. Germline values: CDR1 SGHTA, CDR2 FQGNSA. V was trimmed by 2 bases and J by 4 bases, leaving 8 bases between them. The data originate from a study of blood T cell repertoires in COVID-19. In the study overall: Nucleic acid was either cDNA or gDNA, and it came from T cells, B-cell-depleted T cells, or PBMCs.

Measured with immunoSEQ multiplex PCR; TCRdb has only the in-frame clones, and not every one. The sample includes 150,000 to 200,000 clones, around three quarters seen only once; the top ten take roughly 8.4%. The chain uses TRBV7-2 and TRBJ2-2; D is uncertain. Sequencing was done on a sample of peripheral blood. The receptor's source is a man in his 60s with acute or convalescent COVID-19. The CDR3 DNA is TGTGCCAGCAGCTTAATACGAGTCACCGGGGAGCTGTTTTTT. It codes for CASSLIRVTGELFF.